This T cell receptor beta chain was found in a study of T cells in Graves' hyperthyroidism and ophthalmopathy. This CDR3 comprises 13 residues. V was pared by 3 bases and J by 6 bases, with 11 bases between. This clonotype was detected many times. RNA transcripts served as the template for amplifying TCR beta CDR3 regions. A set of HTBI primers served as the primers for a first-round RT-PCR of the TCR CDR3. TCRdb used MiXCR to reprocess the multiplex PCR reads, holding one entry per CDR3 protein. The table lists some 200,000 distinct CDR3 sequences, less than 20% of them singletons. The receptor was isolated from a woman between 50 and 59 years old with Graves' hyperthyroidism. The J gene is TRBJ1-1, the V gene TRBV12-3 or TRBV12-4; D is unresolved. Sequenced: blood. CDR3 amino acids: CASSFSTPPEAFF. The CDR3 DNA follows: TGTGCCAGCAGTTTCTCTACTCCCCCTGAAGCTTTCTTT.